This TCR beta chain originates from a study of T cell responses to AZD1222 COVID-19 vaccine. V was cut by 4 bases and J by 7 bases, with 8 bases left in between. In germline, CDR1 is MRHNA, CDR2 SNTAGT. The CDR3 contains 13 residues. Study conclusions and caveats: Of the AZD1222 recipients, only 6 or 7 were seropositive at baseline. Repertoire sampling was restricted to post-peak T cell response timepoints. Among vaccine-associated CD4 TCRs, coverage spanned spike, with dominance at 160-218 and 743-854.

Data came from immunoSEQ multiplex PCR; TCRdb stores just in-frame clones and leaves some out. Of roughly 150,000 clones listed, over 90% are singletons. With regard to this clone: Its antigen is not identified.

This TCR was sampled from an adult in good health. The chain joins TRBV6-4 to TRBJ1-6; D remains unclear. The specimen comprised peripheral blood, sampled on day 0 of AZD1222 vaccination. The CDR3: CASSGQTNSPLHF. CDR3 bases: TGTGCCAGCAGTGGTCAGACAAATTCACCCCTCCACTTT.